This is a list of T cell receptor beta chains from one sample in a study of technical replicates of blood from several donors. Repertoires were generated with immunoSEQ multiplex PCR, while TCRdb's copy carries only in-frame clones and drops some. The table records 65,000 to 80,000 clones, 96% of them present only once. The sequenced sample consisted of T cells isolated from PBMCs. These receptors came from a human donor in good health. The CDR3 runs from the conserved cysteine through the conserved F or W. The D gene is left open where the match is weak. Some rows have no size entry. The others give once, few or many, or a class for an expanded clone.

.	.	TRBV9	TRBJ2-5	CASSVDGWDTQETQYF	TGTGCCAGCAGCGTAGATGGATGGGACACCCAAGAGACCCAGTACTTC
.	.	TRBV28	TRBJ2-7	CASSLDYNRDGQYF	TGTGCCAGCTCCCTGGACTACAATCGCGACGGGCAGTACTTC
TRBD1	once	TRBV15	TRBJ2-7	CATGTALTYEQYF	TGTGCCACCGGGACAGCTCTTACCTACGAGCAGTACTTC
.	.	TRBV5-6	TRBJ2-3	CASSLSGDTQYF	TGTGCCAGCAGCTTGTCGGGGGATACGCAGTATTTT
.	.	TRBV5-5	TRBJ2-5	CASSLDPGQETQYF	TGTGCCAGCAGCTTGGATCCGGGCCAAGAGACCCAGTACTTC
TRBD1	.	TRBV28	TRBJ2-7	CASQRQGRVYEQYF	TGTGCCAGCCAGAGACAGGGACGGGTCTACGAGCAGTACTTC
.	.	TRBV5-4	TRBJ2-7	CASSYDTFYEQYF	TGTGCCAGCAGCTACGACACCTTCTACGAGCAGTACTTC
TRBD2	.	TRBV28	TRBJ2-1	CASSFWGGGYNEQFF	TGTGCCAGCAGTTTTTGGGGGGGAGGTTACAATGAGCAGTTCTTC
.	once	TRBV28	TRBJ1-1	CASTTWGGNTEAFF	TGTGCCAGCACCACGTGGGGGGGGAACACTGAAGCTTTCTTT
.	.	TRBV18	TRBJ1-1	CASSPGSRGLDNTEAFF	TGTGCCAGCTCACCAGGAAGTCGGGGGTTGGATAACACTGAAGCTTTCTTT
TRBD1	.	TRBV11-3	TRBJ1-1	CASSMGQRSTEAFF	TGTGCCAGCAGCATGGGACAGAGGAGCACTGAAGCTTTCTTT
.	.	TRBV10-3	TRBJ2-5	CAISEQGLGETQYF	TGTGCCATCAGTGAACAGGGCCTTGGAGAGACCCAGTACTTC
.	few	TRBV6-5	TRBJ1-1	CASTGNTEAFF	TGTGCCAGCACAGGGAACACTGAAGCTTTCTTT
.	.	TRBV11-2	TRBJ2-1	CASSRSGSYNEQFF	TGTGCCAGCAGCCGCTCGGGCTCCTACAATGAGCAGTTCTTC
TRBD1	.	TRBV19	TRBJ2-1	CASSPGWTGFYNEQFF	TGTGCCAGTAGTCCGGGATGGACAGGGTTTTACAATGAGCAGTTCTTC
TRBD2	.	TRBV14	TRBJ2-5	CASSQLREVEETQYF	TGTGCCAGCAGCCAATTGCGGGAGGTAGAAGAGACCCAGTACTTC
TRBD2	.	TRBV4-1	TRBJ2-1	CASSQATWSGTYNEQFF	TGCGCCAGCAGCCAAGCTACCTGGAGCGGGACTTACAATGAGCAGTTCTTC
.	.	TRBV13	TRBJ2-7	CASSLDGSYEQYF	TGTGCCAGCAGCTTAGACGGTTCCTACGAGCAGTACTTC
TRBD1	.	TRBV6-5	TRBJ1-1	CASSLSGTGITEAFF	TGTGCCAGCAGCTTGTCCGGGACAGGGATCACTGAAGCTTTCTTT
.	.	TRBV6-5	TRBJ2-2	CASTQAGELFF	TGTGCCAGCACTCAGGCCGGGGAGCTGTTTTTT
TRBD2	.	TRBV5-6	TRBJ2-1	CASSELLAVYNEQFF	TGTGCCAGCAGCGAGCTACTAGCGGTATACAATGAGCAGTTCTTC
TRBD1	.	TRBV28	TRBJ2-7	CATSTGAPYEQYF	TGTGCCACCTCGACAGGGGCACCCTACGAGCAGTACTTC
.	.	TRBV27	TRBJ1-1	CASSSKLTGPEAFF	TGTGCCAGCAGTTCGAAACTTACAGGGCCTGAAGCTTTCTTT
.	.	TRBV5-1	TRBJ1-2	CASSHGALGRGYGYTF	TGCGCCAGCAGCCACGGGGCCCTGGGCAGGGGCTATGGCTACACCTTC
.	.	TRBV11-3	TRBJ2-5	CASKEGAETQYF	TGTGCCAGCAAAGAGGGAGCTGAGACCCAGTACTTC
TRBD1	.	TRBV4-3	TRBJ2-7	CASSPRQGSYEQYF	TGCGCCAGCAGCCCTCGACAGGGGTCCTACGAGCAGTACTTC
TRBD1	.	TRBV5-1	TRBJ1-1	CASSSDRGSGAEAFF	TGCGCCAGCAGCTCTGACAGGGGGTCCGGCGCTGAAGCTTTCTTT
.	.	TRBV12-5	TRBJ2-3	CASGPRADTQYF	TGTGCTAGTGGACCCCGGGCAGATACGCAGTATTTT
.	.	TRBV5-6	TRBJ1-1	CASSLNTVKAFF	TGTGCCAGCAGCTTGAATACTGTCAAAGCTTTCTTT
TRBD2	.	TRBV10-1	TRBJ2-1	CASSVERELSNEQFF	TGCGCCAGCAGTGTGGAGCGGGAACTCTCCAATGAGCAGTTCTTC
TRBD1	.	TRBV6-5	TRBJ1-3	CASRPDRGPGNTIYF	TGTGCCAGCAGACCCGACAGGGGGCCTGGAAACACCATATATTTT
TRBD2	.	TRBV19	TRBJ2-2	CASRRAGAPDTGELFF	TGTGCCAGTAGAAGAGCGGGAGCCCCTGACACCGGGGAGCTGTTTTTT
TRBD2	.	TRBV4-1	TRBJ2-7	CASSQDWGEGTAEQYF	TGCGCCAGCAGCCAAGATTGGGGGGAGGGTACCGCCGAGCAGTACTTC
.	.	TRBV7-2	TRBJ2-5	CASSFSVAYQETQYF	TGTGCCAGCAGCTTCAGCGTAGCGTACCAAGAGACCCAGTACTTC
.	.	TRBV20-1	TRBJ2-7	CSAATGYEQYF	TGCAGTGCCGCGACAGGATACGAGCAGTACTTC
.	.	TRBV7-9	TRBJ1-4	CASNAAGTNEKLFF	TGTGCCAGCAACGCAGCGGGGACTAATGAAAAACTGTTTTTT
.	.	TRBV7-6	TRBJ1-4	CASSLGAGEDTTNEKLFF	TGTGCCAGCAGCTTAGGGGCGGGAGAAGACACAACTAATGAAAAACTGTTTTTT
.	.	TRBV30	TRBJ1-3	CAWRLGGTGNTIYF	TGTGCCTGGAGACTGGGGGGGACTGGAAACACCATATATTTT
TRBD1	.	TRBV4-2	TRBJ1-2	CASSHLSLDRGPHGYTF	TGTGCCAGCAGCCATCTTTCCCTCGACAGGGGGCCCCATGGCTACACCTTC
.	.	TRBV4-1	TRBJ2-3	CASSHLPSTDYISGDTQYF	TGCGCCAGCAGCCACCTGCCATCAACGGACTACATCTCGGGAGATACGCAGTATTTT
TRBD2	.	TRBV10-1	TRBJ2-1	CASSESGRQFPSGSPRNEQFF	TGCGCCAGCAGTGAGTCGGGAAGGCAATTCCCTAGCGGGAGCCCTCGTAATGAGCAGTTCTTC
TRBD1	.	TRBV10-3	TRBJ1-1	CAISTGQGFGDTEAFF	TGTGCCATCAGTACGGGACAGGGGTTCGGGGACACTGAAGCTTTCTTT
TRBD2	.	TRBV5-1	TRBJ2-7	CASSLTPGGGYEQYF	TGCGCCAGCAGCTTGACTCCGGGAGGGGGCTACGAGCAGTACTTC
TRBD2	.	TRBV6-5	TRBJ2-1	CASSLAGGVYNEQFF	TGTGCCAGCAGCCTGGCGGGGGGAGTATACAATGAGCAGTTCTTC
TRBD1	.	TRBV4-1	TRBJ1-1	CASSQDTGGRMNTEAFF	TGCGCCAGCAGCCAAGACACAGGGGGCCGTATGAACACTGAAGCTTTCTTT
.	.	TRBV5-4	TRBJ2-7	CASSLLQGSYEQYF	TGTGCCAGCAGCTTGCTTCAGGGCTCGTACGAGCAGTACTTC
.	.	TRBV27	TRBJ2-7	CASRGGTYEQYF	TGTGCCAGCAGGGGAGGCACCTACGAGCAGTACTTC
TRBD2	.	TRBV2	TRBJ2-1	CASSGGTSGSLNEQFF	TGTGCCAGCAGTGGGGGGACTAGCGGGAGTTTAAATGAGCAGTTCTTC
.	.	TRBV19	TRBJ1-4	CASRRVPNEKLFF	TGTGCCAGTAGGCGGGTTCCAAATGAAAAACTGTTTTTT
TRBD2	.	TRBV28	TRBJ2-4	CASSFQGGAKNIQYF	TGTGCCAGCAGTTTTCAGGGAGGGGCCAAAAACATTCAGTACTTC